Shown below are 32 T cell receptor beta chains from a single sample sequenced in a study of radiotherapy plus CTLA-4 blockade in lung cancer. Some clones are missing from TCRdb's copy, which holds only in-frame ones; the method was immunoSEQ multiplex PCR. Of about 56,000 clones detected, 70% to 80% appear once; the ten largest clones hold approximately 15%. The specimen comprised peripheral blood, sampled from a patient treated with radiotherapy plus ipilimumab. These receptors all come from a human donor with non-small cell lung cancer who had a complete response to radiotherapy plus ipilimumab.

In DNA, the CDR3 is TGTGCCAGTAGTATTCCCCGTGTGAGGTACACTGAAGCTTTCTTT. This gives the protein CASSIPRVRYTEAFF. The genes are TRBV19 and TRBJ1-1; D is unresolved. The germline V gene encodes CDR1 LNHDA and CDR2 SQIVND (reference sequence). V lost 3 bases and J 3 bases, leaving 14 bases between the germline ends. This CDR3 is 15 amino acids long.

This rearrangement joins TRBV30 to TRBJ2-3; a weak D match, TRBD2 (5 bases). Trimming cost V 2 bases and J 0 bases, with 12 bases left between them. This CDR3 has 15 residues. Germline loops: CDR1 GTSNPN, CDR2 SVGIG (reference sequence). For the CDR3, the DNA is TGTGCCTGGAGTACCCGGAGCGGAAGCACAGATACGCAGTATTTT. Its translation is CAWSTRSGSTDTQYF.

The chain links TRBV27 to TRBJ1-1; 8 nucleotides line up with TRBD1. Per germline, CDR1 MNHEY and CDR2 SMNVEV (reference sequence). The CDR3 has 14 amino acids. V dropped 7 bases and J dropped 7; count of bases not matched to a gene: 11. CDR3 sequence reads: CASTDRGIGGEAFF. The CDR3 bases are TGTGCCAGCACAGACAGGGGTATCGGCGGTGAAGCTTTCTTT.

Details on this clone: This likely comes from a read error, as the CDR3 has no conserved phenylalanine or tryptophan at its end. This sequence joins TRBV9 and TRBJ1-1; 7 nucleotides match TRBD1. The V segment lost 4 bases and the J segment 1 base; nucleotides outside the gene matches: 7. Germline loops: CDR1 SGDLS, CDR2 YYNGEE. The CDR3 covers 15 residues. CDR3 nucleotides: TGTGCCAGCAGCCTCGGGACAGTTTCGAACACTGAAGCTTTCTTA. It codes for CASSLGTVSNTEAFL.

The V and J genes are TRBV29-1 and TRBJ1-1, with TRBD1 identical over 7 bases. Germline V gene data show CDR1 as SQVTM and CDR2 as ANQGSEA. The V and J ends lost 7 bases and 1 base, in that order; junction bases with no gene match: 6. CDR3 length equals 13 residues. The CDR3 nucleotides are TGCAGCGCACGACAGGGAGAGAACACTGAAGCTTTCTTT. Protein product: CSARQGENTEAFF.

The CDR3 nucleotides are TGTGCCAGCAGTTACGGCCTGGATCAGCCCCAGCATTTT. Translating it yields CASSYGLDQPQHF. V and J are TRBV6-5 and TRBJ1-5; no clear D. The germline V gene has CDR1 MNHEY and CDR2 SVGAGI. This CDR3 contains 13 residues. Trimming left V 2 bases short and J 5 bases short, with 7 bases between.

V and J are TRBV27 and TRBJ2-7; D is undetermined. Germline-derived CDR1 and CDR2 are MNHEY and SMNVEV (reference sequence). Trimming removed 5 bases at V and 3 bases at J, with 5 bases between. The CDR3 runs 11 residues. The CDR3 nucleotides read TGTGCCAGCAGTCCCAACTACGAGCAGTACTTC. As protein: CASSPNYEQYF.

The chain couples TRBV15 to TRBJ1-4; tentative D call: TRBD1 (6 bases). CDR3 length: 14 residues. V lost 3 bases to trimming and J lost 6 bases, with 11 bases between them. CDR1 and CDR2 (germline): LNHNV, YYDKDF (reference sequence). The CDR3 coding sequence is TGTGCCACCAGCAGGAAGGGGGGGGATGAAAAACTGTTTTTT. It specifies CATSRKGGDEKLFF.

The chain joins TRBV2 to TRBJ1-2, with 12 bases identical to TRBD1. Losses at the gene ends were 6 bases for V and 4 bases for J; bases not matched to a gene: 9. This CDR3 has 16 residues. Germline V lookup: CDR1 SNHLY, CDR2 FYNNEI. Written as DNA, the CDR3 is TGTGCCAGCAGGCCCCCGGGGACAGGGGGCGGCTATGGCTACACCTTC. Its protein product is CASRPPGTGGGYGYTF.

This rearrangement joins TRBV7-9 to TRBJ1-2; 8 bases agree with TRBD1. The V segment lost 5 bases and the J segment 7 bases; nucleotides outside the gene matches: 15. Germline V gene data show CDR1 as SEHNR and CDR2 as FQNEAQ (reference sequence). This CDR3 has 16 residues. The CDR3 loop reads CASSHVVYQGALGYTF. CDR3 in DNA: TGTGCCAGCAGCCACGTCGTATATCAGGGGGCGCTTGGCTACACCTTC.

V and J are TRBV5-1 and TRBJ2-1, with TRBD1 identical over 11 bases. CDR1 and CDR2 (germline): SGHRS, YFSETQ. V shed 3 bases, J shed 7 bases, and the junction held 6 bases outside the gene matches. This CDR3 is built from 15 residues. The CDR3 spells CASSYGGQGENEQFF. For the CDR3, the DNA is TGCGCCAGCAGCTATGGGGGACAGGGGGAGAATGAGCAGTTCTTC.

This chain connects TRBV7-9 to TRBJ2-1; the match to TRBD2 covers 12 bases. This CDR3 is built from 17 residues. With V trimmed by 7 bases and J by 8 bases, 15 bases remained unmatched. The germline V gene encodes CDR1 SEHNR and CDR2 FQNEAQ (reference sequence). CDR3 loop: CASTPLSSGRAVDEQFF. CDR3 DNA sequence: TGTGCCAGCACCCCCCTCTCTAGCGGGAGGGCCGTGGATGAGCAGTTCTTC. The whole variable domain, remainder taken from reference TRBV7-9 and TRBJ2-1, is DTGVSQNPRHKITKRGQNVTFRCDPISEHNRLYWYRQTLGQGPEFLTYFQNEAQLEKSRLLSDRFSAERPKGSFSTLEIQRTEQGDSAMYLCASTPLSSGRAVDEQFFGPGTRLTVL.

This chain connects TRBV7-2 to TRBJ1-1; D gene uncertain. The CDR3 is 16 amino acids. CDR1 and CDR2 (germline): SGHTA, FQGNSA. V was trimmed by 1 base and J by 4 bases, leaving 16 bases between them. The CDR3 DNA follows: TGTGCCAGCAGCTTAGGAGGCCGGCCCCGGGGCACTGAAGCTTTCTTT. It codes for CASSLGGRPRGTEAFF.

This clone was seen once. Other DNA sequences from this sample encode an identical CDR3 as well. The V call is TRBV18, the J call TRBJ2-7; D may be TRBD1 (6 bases). The V gene lost 3 bases and the J gene lost 0 bases, with 12 bases spanning the gap. CDR3 size: 15 residues. CDR1 KGHSH and CDR2 LQKENI come from the germline V gene. CDR3 loop: CASSPGQGPSYEQYF. The DNA of the CDR3 is TGTGCCAGCTCACCGGGACAAGGCCCCTCCTACGAGCAGTACTTC.

This chain joins TRBV11-2 and TRBJ1-2; D unresolved. Trimming took 4 bases from V and 1 from J, leaving 13 bases between them. Germline loops: CDR1 SGHAT, CDR2 FQNNGV. The CDR3 spans 15 residues. In DNA, the CDR3 is TGTGCCAGCAGCTCCCAGGTCGATATTAACTATGGCTACACCTTC. The encoded protein is CASSSQVDINYGYTF.

The rearrangement links TRBV2 to TRBJ1-3; tentative D call: TRBD1 (6 bases). Germline values: CDR1 SNHLY, CDR2 FYNNEI. There are 14 residues in the CDR3. Trimming shortened V by 8 bases and J by 4 bases, and 15 bases separated the two germline ends. The CDR3 reads CASAAGVRGNTIYF. CDR3 bases: TGTGCCAGCGCGGCAGGGGTTAGAGGAAACACCATATATTTT.

The chain combines TRBV18 with TRBJ2-1; D not certain. Germline CDR1 is KGHSH and CDR2 is LQKENI. The V and J ends lost 2 bases and 12 bases respectively, with 8 bases between them. This CDR3 is 11 amino acids long. This CDR3 is CASSPGPRQFF. The CDR3 region has the DNA TGTGCCAGCTCACCAGGTCCTAGGCAGTTCTTC.

This rearrangement joins TRBV7-6 to TRBJ2-1, with a tentative D call TRBD1 (6 bases). The V end was cut by 0 bases, the J end by 10 bases, with 10 bases between. The CDR3 consists of 13 residues. Germline-derived CDR1 and CDR2 are SGHVS and FNYEAQ. The CDR3 here is CASSLALGTEQFF. The CDR3 DNA reads TGTGCCAGCAGCTTAGCGTTGGGGACAGAGCAGTTCTTC.

The chain is built from TRBV19 and TRBJ1-3, with D unresolved. CDR1 and CDR2 (germline): LNHDA, SQIVND (reference sequence). The CDR3 is made up of 14 amino acids. V lost 5 bases and J 4 bases, leaving 12 bases between the germline ends. DNA for the CDR3: TGTGCCAGTAGTCCACCCGTCAGGGGAAACACCATATATTTT. Amino acids: CASSPPVRGNTIYF.

There are many counts of this clone. The chain employs TRBV19 and TRBJ1-4; D gene unclear. From germline, CDR1 is LNHDA and CDR2 SQIVND (reference sequence). V lost 7 bases, J lost 8 bases, and 14 bases lay in between. The CDR3 spans 13 residues. The CDR3 DNA reads as TGTGCCAGTACGGGAACAGAAAGGGAAAAACTGTTTTTT. This sequence encodes CASTGTEREKLFF.

The CDR3 spells CASSPGDSGYGYTF. The DNA of the CDR3 is TGTGCCAGCAGCCCGGGGGACTCCGGCTATGGCTACACCTTC. The rearrangement uses TRBV7-9 and TRBJ1-2; TRBD1 is a possible D gene (5 bases). The CDR3 totals 14 residues. Trimming pared 5 bases from V and 4 bases from J, leaving 14 bases between. The germline CDR1 and CDR2 sequences are SEHNR and FQNEAQ (reference sequence).

The chain has TRBV7-6 and TRBJ1-1; TRBD1 is a possible D gene (5 bases). V lost 5 bases, J lost 5 bases, and 12 bases lay in between. Germline assignment: CDR1 SGHVS and CDR2 FNYEAQ. There are 13 residues in the CDR3. The CDR3 reads CASSIRGGTEAFF. The DNA for the CDR3 is TGTGCCAGCAGCATCCGGGGGGGAACTGAAGCTTTCTTT.

The chain recombines TRBV7-2 with TRBJ1-6, with 8 nucleotides matching TRBD1. This CDR3 is 13 amino acids long. From germline, CDR1 is SGHTA and CDR2 FQGNSA. Trimming removed 5 bases from V and 10 bases from J; junction bases left unmatched: 4. Written as DNA, the CDR3 is TGTGCCAGCAGCCGGACAGGGCTCTCACCCCTCCACTTT. Translated, it gives CASSRTGLSPLHF.

In this sample, this clone turned up once. V gene TRBV6-5 combines with J gene TRBJ1-1; 7 bases agree with TRBD1. This CDR3 is 15 amino acids long. The trim removed 5 bases at V and 4 bases at J, leaving 10 bases unmatched. CDR1 and CDR2 (germline): MNHEY, SVGAGI. CDR3 in DNA: TGTGCCAGCAGTCTCCTGTCAGGGGGAGCCACTGAAGCTTTCTTT. Translation: CASSLLSGGATEAFF.

This chain links TRBV25-1 with TRBJ1-6; no clear D. Germline CDR1 MGHDK, CDR2 SYGVNS. Trimming shortened V by 1 base and J by 7 bases, and 8 bases separated the two germline ends. This CDR3 is 14 amino acids long. The CDR3 DNA is TGTGCCAGCAGTGAATTGTATCTAAATTCACCCCTCCACTTT. Its translation is CASSELYLNSPLHF.

The chain employs TRBV5-1 and TRBJ2-2; TRBD2 aligns across 9 bases. Per germline, CDR1 SGHRS and CDR2 YFSETQ. Trimming took 5 bases from V and 6 from J; bases not matched to a gene: 11. The CDR3 runs 16 residues. CDR3: CASRQGTSSFPGELFF. As DNA, the CDR3 is TGCGCCAGCAGACAAGGGACTAGCTCCTTTCCCGGGGAGCTGTTTTTT.

The chain links TRBV6-1 to TRBJ1-3, with 9 positions matching TRBD1. CDR3 size: 15 residues. Trimming cost V 0 bases and J 4 bases; bases outside gene matches: 1. Per the germline V gene, CDR1 is MNHNS and CDR2 is SASEGT. DNA for the CDR3: TGTGCCAGCAGTGAAGCGGGGACAGGGGGAAACACCATATATTTT. Translated: CASSEAGTGGNTIYF.

The gene calls are TRBV19 and TRBJ2-4; tentative D call: TRBD2 (7 bases). Germline-derived CDR1 and CDR2 are LNHDA and SQIVND (reference sequence). The V gene lost 8 bases and the J gene lost 0 bases, with 20 bases spanning the gap. The CDR3 is made up of 17 amino acids. CDR3 sequence (DNA): TGTGCCAGTGGGAGGGGTACTACAGGGAAAGCCAAAAACATTCAGTACTTC. It translates to CASGRGTTGKAKNIQYF.

The chain is built from TRBV6-1 and TRBJ1-5; 7 bases agree with TRBD1. This CDR3 has 15 residues. Germline values: CDR1 MNHNS, CDR2 SASEGT. Trimming removed 4 bases from V and 2 bases from J; junction bases left unmatched: 5. DNA of the CDR3: TGTGCCAGCAGTGCTGGGACAGTTGGCAATCAGCCCCAGCATTTT. Residues: CASSAGTVGNQPQHF.

This chain links TRBV7-7 with TRBJ2-7, with 9 bases matching TRBD1. Germline CDR1 is SSHAT and CDR2 is FNYEAQ (reference sequence). The CDR3 is 17 amino acids. The CDR3 spells CASSLGGWDREGYEQYV. For the CDR3, the DNA is TGTGCTAGCAGCTTAGGGGGGTGGGACAGGGAAGGCTACGAGCAGTACGTC.

V is TRBV6-6 and J is TRBJ2-3; D gene ambiguous. Per germline, CDR1 MNHNY and CDR2 SVGAGI (reference sequence). The V and J ends lost 6 bases and 2 bases respectively, with 12 bases between them. The CDR3 spans 14 residues. The CDR3: CASSTDPLTDTQYF. CDR3 coding DNA: TGTGCCAGCAGCACAGACCCCCTCACAGATACGCAGTATTTT.

As DNA, the CDR3 is TGTGCCAGCAAAGGGGGCTCAGAGCAGTACTTC. Translated, it gives CASKGGSEQYF. The genes are TRBV6-5 and TRBJ2-7; TRBD1 agrees at 7 bases. There are 11 residues in the CDR3. Germline CDR1 and CDR2: MNHEY and SVGAGI. With 7 bases clipped from V and 7 bases from J, the junction kept 4 bases outside the gene matches.